This T cell receptor (beta chain) appears in the sequencing data of a study of T cells expressing NK-cell markers. Overall study context: Each TCR beta repertoire originated in sorted T cells that were CD3+CD56+NKG2C+, CD3+CD56+NKG2C- or CD3+CD56-NKG2C+.

CDR1 ENHRY and CDR2 SYGVKD come from the germline V gene. The CDR3 runs to 13 residues. Whole-study results and caveats: Of CD8+ T cells, 1.0-7.0% belonged to dominant NKG2C+ clonotypes in six or seven donors.

The authors made TCR beta cDNA libraries by 5'RACE template switching. This switching added a universal primer site and UMIs. One entry per CDR3 protein, without DNA, is what TCRdb gives after re-calling the 5' RACE reads. This sample's table reports about 260,000 distinct CDR3 sequences. To note about this clonotype: Its specificity is unknown.

This chain connects TRBV10-3 to TRBJ1-1; TCRdb's D gene call, TRBD1, goes unchecked for lack of DNA. This sequence was found in a woman aged 18 to 75 in good health. Specimen: blood T cells: a sorted CD56 or NKG2C T cell subset, CD4+ or CD8+ T cells, or bulk PBMC T cells (not recorded which). CDR3 sequence reads: CAIRGTMNTEAFF.